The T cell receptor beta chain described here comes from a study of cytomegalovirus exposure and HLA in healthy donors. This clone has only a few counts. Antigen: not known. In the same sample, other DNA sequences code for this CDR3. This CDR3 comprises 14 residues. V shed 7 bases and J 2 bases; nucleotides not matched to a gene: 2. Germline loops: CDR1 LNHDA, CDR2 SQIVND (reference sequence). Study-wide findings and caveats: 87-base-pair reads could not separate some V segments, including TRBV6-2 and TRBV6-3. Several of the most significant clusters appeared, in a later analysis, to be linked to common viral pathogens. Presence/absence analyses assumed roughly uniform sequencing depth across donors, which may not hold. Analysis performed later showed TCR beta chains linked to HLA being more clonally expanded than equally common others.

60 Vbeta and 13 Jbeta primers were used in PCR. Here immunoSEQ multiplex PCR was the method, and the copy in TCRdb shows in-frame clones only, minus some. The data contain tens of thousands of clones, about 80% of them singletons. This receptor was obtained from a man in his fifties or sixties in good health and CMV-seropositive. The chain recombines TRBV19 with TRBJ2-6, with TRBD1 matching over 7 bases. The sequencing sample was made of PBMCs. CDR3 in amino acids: CASTQGAGANVLTF. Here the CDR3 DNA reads TGTGCCAGTACCCAGGGGGCTGGGGCCAACGTCCTGACTTTC.